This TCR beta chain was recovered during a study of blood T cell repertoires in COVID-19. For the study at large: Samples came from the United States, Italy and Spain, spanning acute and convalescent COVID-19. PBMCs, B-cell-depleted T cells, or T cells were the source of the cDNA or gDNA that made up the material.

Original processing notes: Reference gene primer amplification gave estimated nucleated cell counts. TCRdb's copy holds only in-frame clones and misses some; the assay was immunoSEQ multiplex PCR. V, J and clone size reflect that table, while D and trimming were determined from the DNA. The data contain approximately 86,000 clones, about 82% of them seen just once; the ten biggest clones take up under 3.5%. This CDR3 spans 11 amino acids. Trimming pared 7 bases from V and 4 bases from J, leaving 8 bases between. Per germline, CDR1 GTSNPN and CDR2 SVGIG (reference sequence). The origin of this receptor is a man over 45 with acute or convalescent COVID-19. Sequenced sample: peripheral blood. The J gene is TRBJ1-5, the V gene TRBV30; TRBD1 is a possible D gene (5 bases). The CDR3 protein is CAFGGNQPQHF. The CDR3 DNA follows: TGTGCCTTTGGGGGGAATCAGCCCCAGCATTTT.